The 19 T cell receptor beta chains given below trace back to one sample, sequenced in a study of T cell responses to AZD1222 COVID-19 vaccine. TCRdb's copy holds only in-frame clones and misses some; the assay was immunoSEQ multiplex PCR. This sample has 130,000 to 150,000 clones, with around 92% found just once. The specimen comprised peripheral blood, sampled after recovery from COVID-19. These TCRs come from an adult who had recovered from COVID-19.

This chain joins TRBV5-4 and TRBJ2-2, with D possibly being TRBD2 (6 bases). The ends were cut back, 1 base at V and 6 bases at J, with 13 bases in the middle. The CDR3 is made up of 15 amino acids. Germline V gene sequence: CDR1 SGHNT, CDR2 YYREEE (reference sequence). This CDR3 reads CASSLSGGPPGELFF. For the CDR3, the DNA is TGTGCCAGCAGCTTGTCCGGAGGGCCCCCCGGGGAGCTGTTTTTT.

This clone was seen a single time. The chain recombines TRBV28 with TRBJ2-7; D may be TRBD2 (6 bases). The V end lost 5 bases, the J end lost 6 bases, and 17 bases lay between the germline ends. Germline loops: CDR1 MDHEN, CDR2 SYDVKM. The CDR3 loop spans 14 amino acids. CDR3: CASSPGTPQGEQYF. CDR3 bases: TGTGCCAGCAGTCCAGGGACTCCCCAGGGCGAGCAGTACTTC.

J is TRBJ1-1 and V is TRBV6-5; D gene ambiguous. CDR1 and CDR2 from the germline V gene are MNHEY and SVGAGI. The CDR3 has 15 residues. With 0 bases removed from V and 1 base from J, the gap between germline ends came to 9 bases. Written as DNA, the CDR3 is TGTGCCAGCAGTTACTCGACGGAGAAGAACACTGAAGCTTTCTTT. Protein: CASSYSTEKNTEAFF.

CDR3 region: CASSSQGITVNTEAFF. DNA for the CDR3: TGTGCCAGCAGTTCACAGGGGATTACGGTGAACACTGAAGCTTTCTTT. The chain is built from TRBV28 and TRBJ1-1, with TRBD1 matching 7 bases. This CDR3 has 16 amino acids. The V gene end was trimmed by 4 bases and the J gene end by 0 bases; junction bases not matched to a gene: 8. CDR1 is MDHEN, CDR2 SYDVKM, per germline.

V usage is TRBV29-1 and J usage is TRBJ2-1; 10 nucleotides line up with TRBD2. This CDR3 comprises 15 residues. V trimming: 0 bases; J trimming: 6 bases; junction bases outside the gene matches: 5. Germline V gene data show CDR1 as SQVTM and CDR2 as ANQGSEA. The CDR3, as DNA: TGCAGCGTTGAAGATCGAGCGGGAGGGAGCAATGAGCAGTTCTTC. Translated: CSVEDRAGGSNEQFF.

The chain links TRBV2 to TRBJ2-1, with 14 bases fitting TRBD2. CDR3 length: 16 residues. CDR1 is SNHLY, CDR2 FYNNEI, per germline. Trimming took 11 bases from V and 4 from J; bases not matched to a gene: 10. For the CDR3, the DNA is TGTGCCGGTGCCGGGACTAGCGGGAGTGGTTACAATGAGCAGTTCTTC. Its protein product is CAGAGTSGSGYNEQFF.

This clone occurred once. The rearrangement links TRBV2 to TRBJ2-7; TRBD1 is a possible D gene (6 bases). V was clipped by 4 bases and J by 1 base, with 20 bases between them. The CDR3 runs to 17 residues. In germline, CDR1 is SNHLY, CDR2 FYNNEI. Here the CDR3 DNA reads TGTGCCAGCAGTGTTTGGGAAACAGGGCTCCCGTCCTACGAGCAGTACTTC. Translation gives CASSVWETGLPSYEQYF.

V and J are TRBV5-8 and TRBJ1-6, with D perhaps TRBD1 (5 bases). Trimming shortened V by 1 base and J by 6 bases, and 14 bases separated the two germline ends. Germline V gives CDR1 SGHTS, CDR2 YDEGEE. The CDR3 is made up of 16 amino acids. The CDR3 region has the DNA TGTGCCAGCAGCTTGAGGCCGGGACCGATTAATTCACCCCTCCACTTT. Protein sequence: CASSLRPGPINSPLHF.

J is TRBJ1-1 and V is TRBV21-1. TRBV21-1 is marked as a pseudogene. The CDR3 has 12 amino acids. This CDR3 is CASENGGPEAFF. The DNA for the CDR3 is TGTGCCAGCGAAAATGGGGGTCCTGAAGCTTTCTTT.

This chain uses TRBV5-1 with TRBJ1-1; D not certain. V was cut by 4 bases and J by 1 base, with 8 bases left in between. CDR1 is SGHRS and CDR2 is YFSETQ in the germline V gene. This CDR3 has 13 residues. The CDR3 sequence is CASSQEANTEAFF. Here the CDR3 DNA reads TGCGCCAGCAGCCAGGAGGCGAACACTGAAGCTTTCTTT.

V gene TRBV4-1 combines with J gene TRBJ2-3, with 8 bases fitting TRBD2. The ends lost 8 bases at V and 2 bases at J; junction bases unmatched: 6. CDR3 length equals 14 residues. Germline CDR1 is MGHRA and CDR2 is YSYEKL. CDR3 nucleotide sequence: TGCGCCAGCGGAAACGGGAGGGCCACAGATACGCAGTATTTT. Protein: CASGNGRATDTQYF.

The chain carries TRBV6-6 and TRBJ1-1; no clear D. Trimming pared 0 bases from V and 11 bases from J, leaving 13 bases between. Germline V gene lookup returns CDR1 MNHNY and CDR2 SVGAGI (reference sequence). The CDR3 is 13 amino acids. The CDR3 DNA reads TGTGCCAGCAGTTACTCGACGATAGCTGGGGCTTTCTTT. This translates into CASSYSTIAGAFF.

The chain is built from TRBV28 and TRBJ2-7; 7 nucleotides line up with TRBD1. The CDR3 is made up of 16 amino acids. Germline values: CDR1 MDHEN, CDR2 SYDVKM. The V segment lost 2 bases and the J segment 2 bases; nucleotides outside the gene matches: 9. CDR3 region: CASSLSGGRGTYEQYF. The CDR3 DNA sequence: TGTGCCAGCAGTTTAAGTGGCGGCAGGGGGACCTACGAGCAGTACTTC.

The rearrangement uses TRBV7-9 and TRBJ1-1, with D maybe TRBD1 (6 bases). There are 16 residues in the CDR3. The V gene lost 4 bases and the J gene lost 3 bases, with 18 bases spanning the gap. Per the germline V gene, CDR1 is SEHNR and CDR2 is FQNEAQ (reference sequence). DNA for the CDR3: TGTGCCAGCAGCTCCCATGACAGGCGGGGGTACACTGAAGCTTTCTTT. Translating gives CASSSHDRRGYTEAFF.

The J gene is TRBJ1-1, the V gene TRBV5-1, with no clear D. Trimming took 5 bases from V and 4 from J, leaving 12 bases between them. CDR1 and CDR2 from the germline V gene are SGHRS and YFSETQ. The CDR3 covers 13 residues. In DNA form, the CDR3 reads TGCGCCAGCAGAGGTGGGGAGGGCACTGAAGCTTTCTTT. This codes for CASRGGEGTEAFF.

The V and J genes are TRBV29-1 and TRBJ2-1; 8 positions agree with TRBD2. The V and J ends lost 5 bases and 4 bases, in that order; junction bases with no gene match: 7. The CDR3 extends over 14 amino acids. Germline CDR1 is SQVTM and CDR2 is ANQGSEA. The CDR3 loop reads CSVKAGEVYNEQFF. The CDR3 DNA follows: TGCAGCGTTAAAGCGGGAGAGGTGTACAATGAGCAGTTCTTC.

This chain uses TRBV5-1 with TRBJ2-1; D ambiguous. V lost 0 bases, J lost 8 bases, and 9 bases lay in between. Germline V gives CDR1 SGHRS, CDR2 YFSETQ. CDR3 length: 13 amino acids. The CDR3 sequence is CASSLEGLHEQFF. The CDR3 DNA sequence: TGCGCCAGCAGCTTGGAGGGATTGCATGAGCAGTTCTTC.

This rearrangement joins TRBV12-3 or TRBV12-4 to TRBJ1-2; D gene ambiguous. This CDR3 comprises 13 residues. V was shortened by 7 bases and J by 0 bases, with 9 bases between the two germline ends. The DNA for the CDR3 is TGTGCCAGCAAGGCGAGCCCTAACTATGGCTACACCTTC. Translating gives CASKASPNYGYTF.

The V gene is TRBV5-1, the J gene TRBJ1-1; 8 bases fit TRBD1. Germline V gene data show CDR1 as SGHRS and CDR2 as YFSETQ. The CDR3 runs to 15 residues. V was clipped by 4 bases and J by 2 bases; unmatched bases: 7. The CDR3 here is CASSPRAGGNTEAFF. In nucleotides, the CDR3 is TGCGCCAGCAGCCCGCGCGCAGGGGGCAACACTGAAGCTTTCTTT.